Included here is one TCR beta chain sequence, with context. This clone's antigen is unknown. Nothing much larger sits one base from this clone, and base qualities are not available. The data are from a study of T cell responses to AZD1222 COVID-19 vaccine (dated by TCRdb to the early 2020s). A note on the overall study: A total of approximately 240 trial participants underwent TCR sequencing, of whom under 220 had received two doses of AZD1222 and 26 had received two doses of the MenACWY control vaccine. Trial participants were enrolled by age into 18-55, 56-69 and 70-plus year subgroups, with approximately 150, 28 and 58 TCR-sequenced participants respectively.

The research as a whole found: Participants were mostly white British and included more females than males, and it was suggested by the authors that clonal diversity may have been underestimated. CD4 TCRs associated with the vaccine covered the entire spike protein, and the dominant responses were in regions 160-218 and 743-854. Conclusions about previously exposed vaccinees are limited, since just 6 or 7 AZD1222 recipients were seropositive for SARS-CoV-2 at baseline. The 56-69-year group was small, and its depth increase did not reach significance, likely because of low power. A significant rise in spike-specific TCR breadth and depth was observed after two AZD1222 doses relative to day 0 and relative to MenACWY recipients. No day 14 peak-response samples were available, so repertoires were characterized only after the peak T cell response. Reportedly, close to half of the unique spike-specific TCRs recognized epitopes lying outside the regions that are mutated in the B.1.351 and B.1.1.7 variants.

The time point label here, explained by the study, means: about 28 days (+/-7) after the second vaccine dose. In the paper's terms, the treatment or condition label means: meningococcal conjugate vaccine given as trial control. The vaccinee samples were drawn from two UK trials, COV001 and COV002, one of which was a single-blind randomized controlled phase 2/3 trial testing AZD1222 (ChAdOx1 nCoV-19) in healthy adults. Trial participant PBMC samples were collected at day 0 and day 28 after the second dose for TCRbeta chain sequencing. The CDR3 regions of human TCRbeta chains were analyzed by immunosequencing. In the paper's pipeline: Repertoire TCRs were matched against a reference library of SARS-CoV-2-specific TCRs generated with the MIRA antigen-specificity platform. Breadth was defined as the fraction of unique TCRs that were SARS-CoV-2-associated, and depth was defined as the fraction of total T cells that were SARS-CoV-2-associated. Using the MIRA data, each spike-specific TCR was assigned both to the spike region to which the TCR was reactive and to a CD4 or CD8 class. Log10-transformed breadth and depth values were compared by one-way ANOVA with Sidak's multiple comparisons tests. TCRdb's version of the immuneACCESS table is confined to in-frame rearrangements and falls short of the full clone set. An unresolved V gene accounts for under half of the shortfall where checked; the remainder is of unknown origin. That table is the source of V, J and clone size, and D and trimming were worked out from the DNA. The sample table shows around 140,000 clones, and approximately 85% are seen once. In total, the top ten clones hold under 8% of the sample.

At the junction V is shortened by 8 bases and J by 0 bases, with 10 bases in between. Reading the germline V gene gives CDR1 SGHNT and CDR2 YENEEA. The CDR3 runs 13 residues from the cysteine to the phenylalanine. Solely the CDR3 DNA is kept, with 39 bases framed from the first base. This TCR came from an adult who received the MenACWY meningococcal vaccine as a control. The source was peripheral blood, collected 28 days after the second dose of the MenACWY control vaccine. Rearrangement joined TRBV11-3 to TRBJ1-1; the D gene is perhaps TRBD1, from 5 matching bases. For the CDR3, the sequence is CASAGLLNTEAFF. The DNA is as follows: TGTGCCAGCGCGGGACTTTTGAACACTGAAGCTTTCTTT.